This entry concerns a single TCR beta chain. The authors' processing: Cell counts per sample came from amplifying reference gene primers. TCRdb's copy holds only in-frame clones and misses some; the assay was immunoSEQ multiplex PCR. From that table come the V and J calls and clone size; the DNA was used to work out D and trimming. The sample lists roughly 360,000 clones; 85% to 90% were seen once. The sample is drawn from a study of blood T cell repertoires in COVID-19. The overall study: COVID-19 samples from acute and convalescent phases originated in the United States, Italy and Spain. PBMCs, B-cell-depleted T cells, or T cells were the source of the cDNA or gDNA that made up the material.

Living in 24 US areas, the participants were between roughly 18 and 90 years of age. The origin of this receptor is a woman aged 25 to 39 with acute COVID-19. The sample consisted of PBMCs or T cells enriched from blood (not recorded which).

DNA of the CDR3: TGCGCCAGCAGCCAAACCCCCGGGACAGGGGGCCCGAACACTGAAGCTTTCTTT. This encodes CASSQTPGTGGPNTEAFF. The rearrangement joins TRBV4-1 to TRBJ1-1; 12 nucleotides match TRBD1. J lost 1 base, V lost 2 bases, and 8 bases had no gene match. The CDR3 totals 18 residues. Looked up from germline, CDR1 is MGHRA and CDR2 is YSYEKL.